This T cell receptor (beta chain) was observed in a study of CD8 T cells in Susac syndrome. TCR beta sequencing covered blood CD8+ and CD4+ T cells. Healthy donors constituted the controls, which were matched for age and sex. The CD8+ and CD4+ T cells were negatively isolated, with the TEMRA cells enriched by FACS. Random hexamers were used to reverse transcribe an amount of about 0.45 to 1 ug RNA. The TCR beta CDR3 was amplified by immunoSEQ multiplex PCR across 54 Vbeta, 13 Jbeta. TCRdb analysed the immunoSEQ multiplex PCR reads with MiXCR anew, one entry per CDR3 protein. The sample includes under 200,000 distinct CDR3 sequences, around 96% of them seen just once. The sequenced sample consisted of CD4+ T cells from PBMCs. The TCR originated in a human donor in good health.

The DNA of the CDR3 is TGCAGTGCTAGTTTGTCTGGTGAGACCCAGTACTTC. Its protein is CSASLSGETQYF. This chain uses TRBV20-1 with TRBJ2-5; D remains ambiguous. The CDR3 extends over 12 amino acids. Per germline, CDR1 DFQATT and CDR2 SNEGSKA (reference sequence). The germline V and J ends were trimmed by 3 bases and 5 bases, with 10 bases remaining between them.